These T cell receptor beta chains were read from a single sample in a study of blood T cells in healthy people across ages. TCRdb redid the calling of the 5' RACE reads with MiXCR, one entry per CDR3 protein. This sample has under 1,000,000 distinct CDR3 sequences, with 46% found just once. The specimen sequenced was blood. The receptors were gathered from a man aged 80 or over in good health. Both conserved end residues are part of each CDR3. A D gene is named only where the DNA matches it firmly.

>TRBJ2-1|TRBD2|TRBV29-1
CSVGLAGVGEQFF
>TRBJ2-4|TRBD1|TRBV12-3/TRBV12-4
CASSLGRDGTVGNIQYF
>TRBJ2-3|.|TRBV20-1
CSAGPTDTQYF
>TRBJ2-1|.|TRBV5-1
CASSLDRSREDEQFF
>TRBJ2-1|TRBD1|TRBV5-1
CASSWGQAYNEQFF
>TRBJ2-1|.|TRBV7-3
CASSPQFGGNEQFF
>TRBJ2-2|.|TRBV12-3/TRBV12-4
CASGNTGELFF
>TRBJ2-3|.|TRBV6-1
CASSPPPEGRATSTDTQYF
>TRBJ1-1|TRBD1|TRBV10-3
CAIKDRGNTEAFF
>TRBJ2-5|.|TRBV29-1
CSVGGTTYF
>TRBJ2-7|TRBD2|TRBV7-2
CASSATRGSGRFYEQYF
>TRBJ2-7|TRBD2|TRBV20-1
CSARDPGLAGGLLYEQYF
>TRBJ2-4|TRBD2|TRBV10-3
CATEPGLAGGLLAKNIQYF
>TRBJ1-6|.|TRBV9
CASSVDEASSGSPLHF
>TRBJ2-5|.|TRBV29-1
CSVVVGRDAETQYF
>TRBJ1-3|.|TRBV29-1
CSVGLQGGNTIYF